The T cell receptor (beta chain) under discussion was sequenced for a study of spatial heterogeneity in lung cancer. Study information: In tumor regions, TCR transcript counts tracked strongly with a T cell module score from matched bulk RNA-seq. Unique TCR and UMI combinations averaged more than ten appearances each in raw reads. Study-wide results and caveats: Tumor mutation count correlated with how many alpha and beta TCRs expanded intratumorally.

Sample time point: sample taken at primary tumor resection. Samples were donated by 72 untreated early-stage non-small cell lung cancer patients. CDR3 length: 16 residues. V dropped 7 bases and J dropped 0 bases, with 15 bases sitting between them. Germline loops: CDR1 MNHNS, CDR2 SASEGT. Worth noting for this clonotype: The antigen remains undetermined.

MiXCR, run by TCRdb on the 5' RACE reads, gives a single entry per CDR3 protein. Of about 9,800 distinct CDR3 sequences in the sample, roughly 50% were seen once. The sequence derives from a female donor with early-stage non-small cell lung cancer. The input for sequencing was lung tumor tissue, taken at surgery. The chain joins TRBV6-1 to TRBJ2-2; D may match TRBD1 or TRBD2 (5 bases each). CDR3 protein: CASKTGTVANTGELFF. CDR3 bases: TGTGCCAGCAAGACTGGGACGGTCGCGAACACCGGGGAGCTGTTTTTT.